These 22 T cell receptor beta chains were all obtained from the same sample, sequenced in a study of Tregs in tolerant kidney transplant recipients. Data came from immunoSEQ multiplex PCR; TCRdb stores just in-frame clones and leaves some out. This table holds about 69,000 clones, 85% to 90% found once. This material consisted of CD4+ T cells from blood, taken before the transplant. The receptors here all came from a human donor who received a combined kidney and bone marrow transplant.

Here the CDR3 reads CASGGAGEVDTQYF. CDR3 coding DNA: TGCGCCAGCGGGGGAGCGGGAGAGGTAGATACGCAGTATTTT. The chain links TRBV5-1 to TRBJ2-3; 8 bases fit TRBD2. Germline CDR1 reads SGHRS; CDR2 reads YFSETQ. CDR3 length: 14 residues. The V gene end was trimmed by 7 bases and the J gene end by 5 bases; junction bases not matched to a gene: 9.

The chain combines TRBV6-5 with TRBJ1-1; unclear D gene. Germline V CDR1 and CDR2: MNHEY, SVGAGI. The CDR3 is made up of 13 amino acids. Trimming stripped 4 bases from V and 6 bases from J, with 12 bases between. The CDR3, as DNA: TGTGCCAGCAGTTTCAATCTAGCGTCTGAAGCTTTCTTT. This translates into CASSFNLASEAFF.

This chain links TRBV27 with TRBJ1-5; tentative D call: TRBD1 (6 bases). Germline-derived CDR1 and CDR2 are MNHEY and SMNVEV (reference sequence). The CDR3 is 15 residues long. Deletions cut 2 bases from V and 4 bases from J, with 12 bases between. The CDR3 reads CASSLTRGGNQPQHF. The CDR3 nucleotides are TGTGCCAGCAGTTTAACCAGGGGAGGGAATCAGCCCCAGCATTTT.

This chain uses TRBV6-1 with TRBJ1-3; D may be TRBD1 (6 bases). The length of the CDR3 is 16 residues. With 4 bases removed from V and 4 bases from J, the gap between germline ends came to 17 bases. The germline V gene has CDR1 MNHNS and CDR2 SASEGT. Here the CDR3 DNA reads TGTGCCAGCAGTGGGATGTCAGGGGCTCCAGGAAACACCATATATTTT. Translating it yields CASSGMSGAPGNTIYF.

The chain employs TRBV7-8 and TRBJ2-1; D unresolved. The germline V gene encodes CDR1 SGHVS and CDR2 FQNEAQ. The V end was cut by 4 bases, the J end by 0 bases, with 10 bases between. The length of the CDR3 is 15 residues. In nucleotides, the CDR3 is TGTGCCAGCAGCTCGTGGCGGAGCTCCTACAATGAGCAGTTCTTC. It translates to CASSSWRSSYNEQFF.

The chain couples TRBV7-2 to TRBJ2-3; D gene unclear. This CDR3 is built from 15 residues. The V and J ends lost 5 bases and 0 bases respectively, with 12 bases between them. Germline V gene data show CDR1 as SGHTA and CDR2 as FQGNSA. The CDR3 bases are TGTGCCAGCAGCCTCTATCCAGGCAGCACAGATACGCAGTATTTT. Amino acids: CASSLYPGSTDTQYF. The full variable domain, its missing parts supplied by reference TRBV7-2 and TRBJ2-3, is GAGVSQSPSNKVTEKGKDVELRCDPISGHTALYWYRQSLGQGLEFLIYFQGNSAPDKSGLPSDRFSAERTGGSVSTLTIQRTQQEDSAVYLCASSLYPGSTDTQYFGPGTRLTVL.

The gene calls are TRBV7-3 and TRBJ2-6; D is perhaps TRBD1 (5 bases). The CDR3 is 15 amino acids. V was shortened by 2 bases and J by 0 bases, with 5 bases between the two germline ends. Per the germline V gene, CDR1 is SGHTA and CDR2 is FQGTGA. In DNA form, the CDR3 reads TGTGCCAGCAGCTTAGACAGCTCTGGGGCCAACGTCCTGACTTTC. Residues: CASSLDSSGANVLTF.

The CDR3 DNA follows: TGTGCCAGCAGTGAAAGGGAGACCTACCCCTACAATGAGCAGTTCTTC. This sequence encodes CASSERETYPYNEQFF. The V and J genes are TRBV6-1 and TRBJ2-1, with D possibly being TRBD2 (5 bases). The germline V gene encodes CDR1 MNHNS and CDR2 SASEGT. The CDR3 is 16 residues long. V shed 2 bases and J shed 2 bases, with 13 bases lying between them.

This clone is a singleton in its sample. Here the CDR3 reads CASSKLRTGAAYNEQFF. DNA of the CDR3: TGTGCCAGCAGCAAACTCCGGACAGGGGCCGCTTACAATGAGCAGTTCTTC. The chain employs TRBV21-1 and TRBJ2-1; the D call of TRBD1 is as the table states it, not checked on the DNA. TRBV21-1 is deemed a pseudogene. This CDR3 has 17 amino acids.

The V call is TRBV30, the J call TRBJ1-4; 9 positions agree with TRBD1. V trimming: 0 bases; J trimming: 5 bases; junction bases outside the gene matches: 4. The CDR3 is 15 residues long. Germline assignment: CDR1 GTSNPN and CDR2 SVGIG (reference sequence). CDR3 DNA sequence: TGTGCCTGGAGTGTAAAACAGGGGGCAAATGAAAAACTGTTTTTT. Amino acid sequence: CAWSVKQGANEKLFF.

This chain uses TRBV18 with TRBJ2-7; 12 bases agree with TRBD2. The CDR3 is 15 residues long. Trimming took 4 bases from V and 3 from J; bases not matched to a gene: 4. Per the germline V gene, CDR1 is KGHSH and CDR2 is LQKENI. CDR3: CASSRTSGNLYEQYF. The CDR3 coding sequence is TGTGCCAGCTCACGGACTAGCGGGAATCTCTACGAGCAGTACTTC.

The chain carries TRBV12-1 and TRBJ2-2; the table assigns TRBD2, which was not confirmed against the DNA. TRBV12-1 is deemed a pseudogene. The CDR3 is 13 amino acids. The CDR3 region has the DNA TGTGCCAGCAGCTTTGGTCGGACCGGGGAGCTGTTTTTT. Amino acid sequence: CASSFGRTGELFF.

The chain has TRBV5-6 and TRBJ1-4; TRBD1 matches 8 bases. The CDR3 runs to 14 residues. The J segment lost 8 bases and the V segment lost 4 bases, leaving 7 bases of the junction unmatched. Germline CDR1 SGHDT, CDR2 YYEEEE. CDR3 region: CASSLRTGLEKLFF. CDR3 nucleotides: TGTGCCAGCAGCCTTCGGACAGGGTTAGAAAAACTGTTTTTT.

The chain links TRBV28 to TRBJ1-4; 7 nucleotides line up with TRBD1. From germline, CDR1 is MDHEN and CDR2 SYDVKM. The ends lost 6 bases at V and 5 bases at J; junction bases unmatched: 3. CDR3 length equals 13 residues. The CDR3 loop is CASSGTVNEKLFF. The CDR3 nucleotides are TGTGCCAGCAGCGGGACAGTAAATGAAAAACTGTTTTTT.

The chain has TRBV19 and TRBJ2-7, with D possibly matching TRBD1 (6 bases). CDR1 and CDR2 from the germline V gene are LNHDA and SQIVND (reference sequence). With 6 bases removed from V and 2 bases from J, the gap between germline ends came to 14 bases. CDR3 size: 14 residues. CDR3 protein: CASRNRVGAYEQYF. CDR3 nucleotide sequence: TGTGCCAGTAGAAACAGGGTAGGGGCCTACGAGCAGTACTTC.

This rearrangement joins TRBV2 to TRBJ2-3; TRBD1 aligns across 10 bases. This CDR3 is 14 amino acids long. Germline assignment: CDR1 SNHLY and CDR2 FYNNEI. With V trimmed by 4 bases and J by 3 bases, 1 base remained unmatched. CDR3 loop: CASSGDRGTDTQYF. In DNA form, the CDR3 reads TGTGCCAGCAGTGGGGACAGGGGTACAGATACGCAGTATTTT.

The rearrangement links TRBV25-1 to TRBJ2-5; D possibly corresponds to TRBD2 (7 bases). Trimming removed 0 bases from V and 7 bases from J, with 12 bases in between. The CDR3 has 14 residues. CDR1 is MGHDK and CDR2 is SYGVNS in the germline V gene. CDR3 residues: CASSEYGGAGTQYF. CDR3 nucleotides: TGTGCCAGCAGTGAATATGGGGGGGCCGGGACCCAGTACTTC.

This sequence joins TRBV25-1 and TRBJ2-3; TRBD2 agrees at 7 bases. This CDR3 is 16 amino acids long. Germline values: CDR1 MGHDK, CDR2 SYGVNS. The trim removed 1 base at V and 1 base at J, leaving 5 bases unmatched. The CDR3 DNA reads TGTGCCAGCAGTGAATTCCGGGGAGGGGGCACAGATACGCAGTATTTT. Its protein product is CASSEFRGGGTDTQYF.

The genes are TRBV27 and TRBJ2-7; 7 bases fit TRBD1. Germline V CDR1 and CDR2: MNHEY, SMNVEV (reference sequence). This CDR3 region has 16 residues. With 8 bases clipped from V and 0 bases from J, the junction kept 13 bases outside the gene matches. DNA for the CDR3: TGTGCCAGCTCCGGGGACCGGGACAGAAGCTCCTACGAGCAGTACTTC. The encoded protein is CASSGDRDRSSYEQYF.

The chain has TRBV7-8 and TRBJ2-7, with 10 bases lining up with TRBD2. CDR1 is SGHVS and CDR2 is FQNEAQ in the germline V gene. The CDR3 has 14 residues. Trimming at V came to 5 bases and at J to 6 bases, leaving 7 bases not matched to a gene. CDR3: CASSTSGDTLEQYF. DNA for the CDR3: TGTGCCAGCAGCACTAGCGGGGACACCCTCGAGCAGTACTTC.

The chain carries TRBV7-2 and TRBJ2-3; 7 nucleotides match TRBD1. Germline V CDR1 and CDR2: SGHTA, FQGNSA. The CDR3 extends over 13 amino acids. Losses at the gene ends were 6 bases for V and 4 bases for J; bases not matched to a gene: 4. For the CDR3, the DNA is TGTGCCAGCAGGTGGACAGGAGCAGATACGCAGTATTTT. Its translation is CASRWTGADTQYF.

The genes are TRBV5-1 and TRBJ2-6, with a weak D call TRBD2 (5 bases). The ends were cut back, 5 bases at V and 1 base at J, with 13 bases in the middle. This CDR3 has 16 amino acids. CDR1 is SGHRS and CDR2 is YFSETQ in the germline V gene. In DNA, the CDR3 is TGCGCCAGCAGGCACAGCGGACCTTCTGGGGCCAACGTCCTGACTTTC. It encodes CASRHSGPSGANVLTF.